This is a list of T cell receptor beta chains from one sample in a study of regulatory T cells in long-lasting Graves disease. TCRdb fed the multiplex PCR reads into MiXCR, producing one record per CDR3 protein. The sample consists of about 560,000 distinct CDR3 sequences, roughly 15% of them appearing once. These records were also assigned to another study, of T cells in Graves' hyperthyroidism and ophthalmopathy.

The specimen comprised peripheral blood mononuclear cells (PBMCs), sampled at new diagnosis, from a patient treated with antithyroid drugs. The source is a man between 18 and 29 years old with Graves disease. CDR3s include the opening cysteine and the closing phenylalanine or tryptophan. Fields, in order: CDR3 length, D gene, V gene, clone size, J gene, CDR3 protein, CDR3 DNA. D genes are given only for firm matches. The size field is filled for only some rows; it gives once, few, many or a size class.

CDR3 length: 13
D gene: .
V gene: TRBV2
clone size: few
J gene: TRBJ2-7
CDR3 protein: CASRQGPSVEQYF
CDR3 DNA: TGTGCCAGCAGGCAGGGGCCCTCGGTCGAGCAGTACTTC

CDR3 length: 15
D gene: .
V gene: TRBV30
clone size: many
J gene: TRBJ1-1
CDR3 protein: CAWSDRADIVTEAFF
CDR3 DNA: TGTGCCTGGAGTGACCGTGCCGACATTGTCACTGAAGCTTTCTTT

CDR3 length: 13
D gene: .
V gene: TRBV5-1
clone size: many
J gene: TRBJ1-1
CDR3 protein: CASSPQTGGRAFF
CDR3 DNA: TGCGCCAGCAGTCCTCAGACTGGGGGGCGAGCTTTCTTT

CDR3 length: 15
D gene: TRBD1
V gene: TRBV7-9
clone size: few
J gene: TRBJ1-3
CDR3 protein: CASSPNRGDGNTIYF
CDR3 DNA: TGTGCCAGCAGCCCCAACAGGGGTGACGGAAACACCATATATTTT

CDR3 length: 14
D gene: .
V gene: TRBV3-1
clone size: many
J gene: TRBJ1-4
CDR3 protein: CASSHRQGREKLFF
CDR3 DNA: TGTGCCAGCAGCCACCGCCAGGGTAGGGAAAAACTGTTTTTT

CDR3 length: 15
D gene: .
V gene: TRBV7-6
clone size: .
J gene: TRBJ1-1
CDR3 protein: CASSFSSGENTGAFF
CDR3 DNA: TGTGCCAGCAGCTTCTCCTCGGGGGAGAACACTGGAGCTTTCTTT

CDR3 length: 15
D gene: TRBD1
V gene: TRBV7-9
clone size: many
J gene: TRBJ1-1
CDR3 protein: CASSPDRGRNTEAFF
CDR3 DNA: TGTGCCAGCAGCCCGGACAGGGGGCGGAACACTGAAGCTTTCTTT

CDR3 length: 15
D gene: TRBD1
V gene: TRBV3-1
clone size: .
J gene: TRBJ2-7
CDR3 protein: CASSRQLGQVGEQYF
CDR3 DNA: TGTGCCAGCAGCCGACAACTAGGACAGGTAGGCGAGCAGTACTTC

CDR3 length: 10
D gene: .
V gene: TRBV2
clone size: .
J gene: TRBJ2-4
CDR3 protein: CASSLHIQYF
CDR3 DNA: TGTGCCAGCAGTCTGCACATTCAGTACTTC

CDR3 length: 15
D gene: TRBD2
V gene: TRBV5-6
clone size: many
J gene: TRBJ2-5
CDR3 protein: CASTRLADYQETQYF
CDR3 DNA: TGTGCCAGCACCCGACTAGCGGATTACCAAGAGACCCAGTACTTC

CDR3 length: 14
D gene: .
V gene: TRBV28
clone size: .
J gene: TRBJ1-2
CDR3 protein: CATRPPAINYGYTF
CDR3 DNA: TGTGCCACAAGACCCCCAGCCATTAACTATGGCTACACCTTC

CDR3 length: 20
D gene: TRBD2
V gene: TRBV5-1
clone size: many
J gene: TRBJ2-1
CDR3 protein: CASSGLWAGGKRSSYNEQFF
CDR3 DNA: TGCGCCAGCAGCGGACTTTGGGCGGGAGGGAAAAGGAGCTCCTACAATGAGCAGTTCTTC

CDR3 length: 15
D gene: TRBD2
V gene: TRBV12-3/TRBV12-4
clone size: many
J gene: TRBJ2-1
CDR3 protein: CASSVAGSPYNEQFF
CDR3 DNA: TGTGCCAGCAGTGTAGCGGGCTCCCCCTACAATGAGCAGTTCTTC

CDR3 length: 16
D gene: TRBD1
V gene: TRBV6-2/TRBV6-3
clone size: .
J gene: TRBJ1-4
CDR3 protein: CASSEGWTGKGEKLFF
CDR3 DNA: TGTGCCAGCAGTGAAGGGTGGACAGGGAAAGGTGAAAAACTGTTTTTT

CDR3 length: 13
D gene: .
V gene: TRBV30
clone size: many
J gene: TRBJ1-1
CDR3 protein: CAWSVKGNPDAFF
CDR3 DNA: TGTGCCTGGAGTGTTAAGGGCAACCCGGATGCTTTCTTT

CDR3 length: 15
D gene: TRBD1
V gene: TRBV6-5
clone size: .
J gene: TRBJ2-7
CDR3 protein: CASSYTGTGSGEQYF
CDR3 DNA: TGTGCCAGCAGTTACACCGGGACAGGGTCCGGCGAGCAGTACTTC

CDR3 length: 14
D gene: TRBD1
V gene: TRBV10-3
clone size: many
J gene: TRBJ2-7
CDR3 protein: CAISGAGGFYEQYF
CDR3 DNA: TGTGCCATCAGTGGGGCAGGGGGCTTCTACGAGCAGTACTTC

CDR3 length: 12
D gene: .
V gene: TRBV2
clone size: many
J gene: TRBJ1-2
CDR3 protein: CASSELEGHYTF
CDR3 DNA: TGTGCCAGCAGTGAGCTAGAGGGGCACTACACCTTC

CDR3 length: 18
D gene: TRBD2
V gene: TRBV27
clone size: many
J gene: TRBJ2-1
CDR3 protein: CASSSDFVGLAGNNEQFF
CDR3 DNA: TGTGCCAGCAGTTCAGATTTCGTCGGACTAGCGGGAAACAATGAGCAGTTCTTC

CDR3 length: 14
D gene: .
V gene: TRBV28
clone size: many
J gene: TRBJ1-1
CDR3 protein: CASSLWAVNTEAFF
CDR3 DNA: TGTGCCAGCAGTTTATGGGCGGTGAACACTGAAGCTTTCTTT

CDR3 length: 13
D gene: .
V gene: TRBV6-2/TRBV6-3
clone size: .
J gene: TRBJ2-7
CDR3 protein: CASRPGRRYEQYF
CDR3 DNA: TGTGCCAGCAGGCCCGGACGGCGCTACGAGCAGTACTTC

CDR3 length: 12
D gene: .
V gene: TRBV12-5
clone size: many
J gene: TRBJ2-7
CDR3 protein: CATEQGLGEQYF
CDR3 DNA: TGTGCTACCGAACAGGGATTGGGAGAGCAGTACTTC

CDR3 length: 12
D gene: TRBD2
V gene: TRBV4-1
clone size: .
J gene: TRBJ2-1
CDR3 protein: CASSQVAGEQFF
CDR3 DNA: TGCGCCAGCAGCCAGGTGGCGGGAGAACAGTTCTTC

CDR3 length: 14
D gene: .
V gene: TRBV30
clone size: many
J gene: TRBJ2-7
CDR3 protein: CAWSVTGFTYEQYF
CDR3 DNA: TGTGCCTGGAGTGTAACAGGGTTCACCTACGAGCAGTACTTC